This is a list of T cell receptor beta chains from one sample in a study of T cell repertoires in cytomegalovirus infection. Their antigens remain unidentified. A single record per CDR3 protein comes from TCRdb applying MiXCR to the reads. The sample holds around 900,000 distinct CDR3 sequences, around 32% seen once. Here the sequenced sample was cultured CD8+ T cells from PBMCs, taken from culture after CMV antigen stimulation. All receptors derive from a human donor in good health (CMV status not recorded). Some clones in this sample may be carry-over from other donors' samples. Each CDR3 is given with its conserved first and last residue. Each record gives: V gene, CDR3 length, clone size, D gene, J gene, CDR3 protein, CDR3 DNA. The D gene is left open where the match is weak. The size entry is marked missing in some rows and otherwise reads once, few, many or a size class.

V: TRBV6-5; length: 14; size: -; D: -; J: TRBJ1-2; CDR3: CASSYSTGGYGYTF; DNA: TGTGCCAGCAGTTACTCGACGGGCGGCTATGGCTACACCTTC
V: TRBV6-9; length: 16; size: -; D: TRBD2; J: TRBJ2-2; CDR3: CASSKVAGGITGELFF; DNA: TGTGCCAGCAGTAAGGTAGCGGGGGGGATAACCGGGGAGCTGTTTTTT
V: TRBV7-9; length: 17; size: few; D: -; J: TRBJ1-3; CDR3: CASSLSPDRTSGNTIYF; DNA: TGTGCCAGCAGCTTAAGCCCGGACAGAACCTCTGGAAACACCATATATTTT
V: TRBV6-5; length: 15; size: few; D: -; J: TRBJ1-1; CDR3: CASSNLGDPSTEAFF; DNA: TGTGCCAGCAGCAACCTGGGGGATCCTAGCACTGAAGCTTTCTTT
V: TRBV13; length: 15; size: -; D: -; J: TRBJ1-1; CDR3: CASSRARRGAHEAFF; DNA: TGTGCCAGCAGCCGAGCCCGGAGGGGGGCCCATGAAGCTTTCTTT
V: TRBV6-5; length: 17; size: -; D: -; J: TRBJ2-1; CDR3: CASSYSSADTTYNEQFF; DNA: TGTGCCAGCAGCTATTCCAGCGCGGACACCACCTACAATGAGCAGTTCTTC
V: TRBV7-9; length: 17; size: -; D: TRBD2; J: TRBJ2-1; CDR3: CASSAGTSGDSYNEQFF; DNA: TGTGCCAGCAGCGCTGGGACTAGCGGGGACTCCTACAATGAGCAGTTCTTC
V: TRBV7-2; length: 15; size: few; D: TRBD1; J: TRBJ2-5; CDR3: CASSLLGTGVETQYF; DNA: TGTGCCAGCAGCTTACTTGGGACAGGGGTGGAGACCCAGTACTTC
V: TRBV25-1; length: 20; size: -; D: -; J: TRBJ2-2; CDR3: CASSEYLADGRERNTGELFF; DNA: TGTGCCAGCAGTGAATATTTGGCGGATGGCAGGGAGAGGAACACCGGGGAGCTGTTTTTT
V: TRBV24-1; length: 15; size: few; D: -; J: TRBJ2-3; CDR3: CATKQGSSSTDTQYF; DNA: TGTGCCACCAAACAGGGCTCGTCAAGCACAGATACGCAGTATTTT
V: TRBV19; length: 15; size: -; D: TRBD1; J: TRBJ1-5; CDR3: CASSRGTGHNQPQHF; DNA: TGTGCCAGTAGTCGCGGGACAGGGCATAATCAGCCCCAGCATTTT
V: TRBV7-2; length: 18; size: few; D: TRBD1; J: TRBJ2-2; CDR3: CASSLEFTGTGVTGELFF; DNA: TGTGCCAGCAGCTTAGAATTCACCGGGACAGGGGTAACCGGGGAGCTGTTTTTT
V: TRBV7-9; length: 15; size: -; D: -; J: TRBJ1-1; CDR3: CASSPPGPSNTEAFF; DNA: TGTGCCAGCAGCCCACCGGGACCGTCGAACACTGAAGCTTTCTTT
V: TRBV4-1; length: 19; size: -; D: -; J: TRBJ2-1; CDR3: CASSQLPPGVQSSYNEQFF; DNA: TGCGCCAGCAGCCAACTACCACCGGGGGTACAGAGCTCCTACAATGAGCAGTTCTTC
V: TRBV6-5; length: 14; size: -; D: -; J: TRBJ1-2; CDR3: CASSLDKARNGYTF; DNA: TGTGCCAGCAGTCTCGATAAGGCCAGGAATGGCTACACCTTC
V: TRBV6-5; length: 15; size: -; D: -; J: TRBJ2-7; CDR3: CASRLRLSFTYEQYF; DNA: TGTGCCAGCAGGTTACGGCTCTCCTTTACCTACGAGCAGTACTTC
V: TRBV23-1; length: 17; size: -; D: -; J: TRBJ1-5; CDR3: CASSQSERDLGNQPQHF; DNA: TGCGCCAGCAGTCAATCGGAGCGCGATCTAGGCAATCAGCCCCAGCATTTT
V: TRBV11-3; length: 16; size: -; D: TRBD2; J: TRBJ2-3; CDR3: CASSSWTSGGADTQYF; DNA: TGTGCCAGCAGCTCGTGGACTAGCGGGGGTGCAGATACGCAGTATTTT
V: TRBV6-2/TRBV6-3; length: 17; size: few; D: TRBD2; J: TRBJ2-2; CDR3: CASSYIWRGAYTGELFF; DNA: TGTGCCAGCAGTTACATTTGGCGGGGGGCCTACACCGGGGAGCTGTTTTTT
V: TRBV7-9; length: 12; size: few; D: -; J: TRBJ2-7; CDR3: CASSKLPYEQYF; DNA: TGTGCCAGCAGTAAACTCCCGTACGAGCAGTACTTC
V: TRBV20-1; length: 13; size: -; D: -; J: TRBJ2-5; CDR3: CSAVEGSEETQYF; DNA: TGCAGTGCCGTAGAGGGCAGCGAGGAGACCCAGTACTTC
V: TRBV12-3/TRBV12-4; length: 18; size: few; D: TRBD2; J: TRBJ2-5; CDR3: CASSPDLIAGGLQETQYF; DNA: TGTGCCAGCAGTCCGGACCTTATAGCGGGGGGGCTGCAGGAGACCCAGTACTTC
V: TRBV7-6; length: 17; size: -; D: TRBD1; J: TRBJ1-6; CDR3: CASSLAPGQAYNSPLHF; DNA: TGTGCCAGCAGCTTAGCGCCGGGACAGGCATATAATTCACCCCTCCACTTT
V: TRBV24-1; length: 12; size: few; D: TRBD2; J: TRBJ2-2; CDR3: CATSDLREELFF; DNA: TGTGCCACCAGTGATTTGCGGGAGGAACTGTTTTTT
V: TRBV27; length: 17; size: -; D: TRBD1; J: TRBJ1-1; CDR3: CASSSPWTGGLNTEAFF; DNA: TGTGCCAGCAGTTCTCCTTGGACAGGGGGTCTGAACACTGAAGCTTTCTTT
V: TRBV6-5; length: 15; size: -; D: -; J: TRBJ2-2; CDR3: CASSYSTGNTGELFF; DNA: TGTGCCAGCAGTTACTCGACAGGGAACACCGGGGAGCTGTTTTTT
V: TRBV13; length: 15; size: -; D: -; J: TRBJ1-1; CDR3: CASSFFQGWGTEAFF; DNA: TGTGCCAGCAGCTTCTTTCAGGGGTGGGGCACTGAAGCTTTCTTT
V: TRBV20-1; length: 16; size: -; D: TRBD2; J: TRBJ2-1; CDR3: CSARDRGTSGAGEQFF; DNA: TGCAGTGCTAGAGACCGTGGGACTAGCGGGGCCGGTGAGCAGTTCTTC
V: TRBV9; length: 15; size: -; D: -; J: TRBJ1-1; CDR3: CASSVGGRMNTEAFF; DNA: TGTGCCAGCAGCGTAGGGGGCAGGATGAACACTGAAGCTTTCTTT
V: TRBV7-2; length: 11; size: many; D: -; J: TRBJ2-5; CDR3: CASSPAGAQYF; DNA: TGTGCCAGCAGCCCGGCCGGGGCCCAGTACTTC
V: TRBV9; length: 15; size: -; D: TRBD2; J: TRBJ2-2; CDR3: CASFPGLENTGELFF; DNA: TGTGCCAGCTTTCCAGGACTAGAGAACACCGGGGAGCTGTTTTTT
V: TRBV15; length: 16; size: -; D: TRBD1; J: TRBJ2-1; CDR3: CATSRTGTGGGDEQFF; DNA: TGTGCCACCAGCAGAACCGGGACAGGGGGTGGGGATGAGCAGTTCTTC
V: TRBV18; length: 17; size: -; D: TRBD1; J: TRBJ1-2; CDR3: CASSPPWSDRASYGYTF; DNA: TGTGCCAGCTCACCACCGTGGAGTGACAGGGCCAGCTATGGCTACACCTTC
V: TRBV4-1; length: 16; size: few; D: TRBD2; J: TRBJ2-7; CDR3: CASSQGDPSGGYEQYF; DNA: TGCGCCAGCAGCCAAGGTGATCCTAGCGGGGGATACGAGCAGTACTTC